The 31 T cell receptor beta chains in this list originate from one sample, sequenced in a study of post-analysis software for immune sequencing data (dated by TCRdb to 2015 to 2017). These receptors' targets are unknown. What the study reported, not specific to this receptor: Significantly higher frequencies in patients than in controls were found for several TRBV segments, including TRBV5-6, TRBV5-1 and TRBV20-1.

The library came from PCR. TCRdb lists the instrument as Illumina HiSeq 2500. To reduce PCR and sequencing biases, unique molecular identifiers were built into the TCR beta cDNA libraries. The public sequencing data were trimmed at Q25 with fastp and processed into clonotypes with MiXCR by TCRdb, which kept only in-frame beta chains. Every entry covers one CDR3 protein and lists the most common genes and DNA from its rows. This sample holds about 200,000 distinct CDR3 sequences; approximately 30% were observed only once. The top ten clones comprise roughly 3.4% of the sample. The sample comprised blood. The receptor set was obtained from a girl aged 2-17 years with multiple sclerosis.

This clonotype was seen only once. It may be a read error: a sequence one base away is much more abundant. J is TRBJ1-5 and V is TRBV20-1; TRBD1 aligns across 8 bases. The germline V gene has CDR1 DFQATT and CDR2 SNEGSKA (reference sequence). This CDR3 is 15 amino acids long. The chain's CDR3 is CSARDRVTGNRPQHF. CDR3 nucleotides: TGCAGTGCTAGGGACAGGGTAACGGGCAATCGGCCCCAGCATTTT.

This clonotype has just a few counts. This chain joins TRBV2 and TRBJ1-5; TRBD1 aligns across 7 bases. Germline trimming cut 5 bases from V and 4 bases from J; bases unmatched to any gene: 5. The CDR3 runs to 14 residues. Per the germline V gene, CDR1 is SNHLY and CDR2 is FYNNEI. CDR3 coding DNA: TGTGCCAGCAGTAACGACAGGGTAAATCAGCCCCAGCATTTT. It encodes CASSNDRVNQPQHF. The full variable domain, in which reference TRBV2 and TRBJ1-5 provide the parts outside the CDR3, is EPEVTQTPSHQVTQMGQEVILRCVPISNHLYFYWYRQILGQKVEFLVSFYNNEISEKSEIFDDQFSVERPDGSNFTLKIRSTKLEDSAMYFCASSNDRVNQPQHFGDGTRLSIL.

J is TRBJ2-1 and V is TRBV5-4, with TRBD1 identical over 10 bases. The DNA end lines up better with TRBJ2-7; the J call may be wrong. CDR1 and CDR2 (germline): SGHNT, YYREEE (reference sequence). This CDR3 has 15 residues. The CDR3 sequence: CASSGQGVSYNEQYF. The DNA of the CDR3 is TGTGCCAGCAGCGGACAGGGGGTCTCCTACAATGAGCAGTACTTC.

Only a few counts were recorded for this clonotype. The rearrangement joins TRBV5-5 to TRBJ1-2; maybe TRBD1 (6 bases). This CDR3 has 14 residues. CDR1 is SGHKS and CDR2 is YYEKEE in the germline V gene (reference sequence). V lost 0 bases to trimming and J lost 2 bases, with 8 bases between them. The CDR3, as DNA: TGTGCCAGCAGCTTGGCAGGGGTAAACTATGGCTACACCTTC. Protein sequence: CASSLAGVNYGYTF. Full variable domain (outside the CDR3, taken from reference TRBV5-5 and TRBJ1-2): DAGVTQSPTHLIKTRGQQVTLRCSPISGHKSVSWYQQVLGQGPQFIFQYYEKEERGRGNFPDRFSARQFPNYSSELNVNALLLGDSALYLCASSLAGVNYGYTFGSGTRLTVV.

The sample holds many counts of this clonotype. The chain has TRBV27 and TRBJ1-2; TRBD1 aligns across 8 bases. This CDR3 comprises 16 residues. V lost 3 bases to trimming and J lost 7 bases; unmatched junction nucleotides: 13. From germline, CDR1 is MNHEY and CDR2 SMNVEV (reference sequence). The CDR3 DNA sequence: TGTGCCAGCAGTTTCAGGGGGCCTGCGCGCTGGGGTGGCTACACCTTC. It encodes CASSFRGPARWGGYTF.

Comments on this clonotype: Possible read error: a much larger clone is one base away. The genes are TRBV12-3 or TRBV12-4 and TRBJ1-2, with D unresolved. The CDR3 has 16 residues. V dropped 5 bases and J dropped 6 bases, with 22 bases sitting between them. CDR3 sequence reads: CASSNHRGDGMDGYTF. Here the CDR3 DNA reads TGTGCCAGCAGTAACCACCGGGGAGATGGAATGGATGGCTACACCTTC.

This clonotype showed up just a few times. This rearrangement joins TRBV3-1 to TRBJ2-1, with D hard to call. V lost 4 bases and J 9 bases, leaving 19 bases between the germline ends. Germline V lookup: CDR1 LGHDT, CDR2 YNNKEL (reference sequence). The CDR3 contains 15 residues. As DNA, the CDR3 is TGTGCCAGCAGCCCCCCTGAGGCTCTTATCGCTGAGCAGTTCTTC. It translates to CASSPPEALIAEQFF.

The chain combines TRBV6-2 or TRBV6-3 with TRBJ1-1; TRBD1 matches 7 bases. CDR3 size: 16 residues. Trimming removed 6 bases from V and 4 bases from J; junction bases left unmatched: 14. CDR1 MNHEY and CDR2 SVGEGT come from the germline V gene. The CDR3 coding sequence is TGTGCCAGCAGGCCTACCGGGACAGCTTTTGGCACTGAAGCTTTCTTT. It translates to CASRPTGTAFGTEAFF.

This clonotype was recorded a few times. This CDR3 reads CASNSGTGAFIYNSPLHF. DNA of the CDR3: TGTGCCAGCAACTCCGGGACAGGGGCGTTTATCTATAATTCACCCCTCCACTTT. The chain carries TRBV6-1 and TRBJ1-6, with 10 bases lining up with TRBD1. CDR1 and CDR2 from the germline V gene are MNHNS and SASEGT. This CDR3 is 18 amino acids long. The junction had 12 bases not matched to a gene; V was cut back by 7 bases and J by 3 bases.

DNA of the CDR3: TGTGCCACCCGTCCGGGGGCGTACCAAGAGACCCAGTACTTC. Translating gives CATRPGAYQETQYF. This chain joins TRBV7-4 and TRBJ2-5; tentatively, D is TRBD1 or TRBD2 (6 bases each). V dropped 10 bases and J dropped 0 bases, with 15 bases sitting between them. Per germline, CDR1 SGHVT and CDR2 SQSDAQ. The CDR3 runs to 14 residues. Complete variable domain (other parts from reference TRBV7-4 and TRBJ2-5): GAGVSQSPRYKVAKRGRDVALRCDSISGHVTLYWYRQTLGQGSEVLTYSQSDAQRDKSGRPSGRFSAERPERSVSTLKIQRTEQGDSAVYLCATRPGAYQETQYFGPGTRLLVL.

This clonotype was counted at least ten times. The chain links TRBV20-1 to TRBJ2-7; D may be TRBD1 (5 bases). Germline V gives CDR1 DFQATT, CDR2 SNEGSKA (reference sequence). The CDR3 runs 14 residues. Trimming pared 1 base from V and 4 bases from J, leaving 14 bases between. For the CDR3, the DNA is TGCAGTGCTAGAGCGGATCAAAGGGGATACGAGCAGTACTTC. It specifies CSARADQRGYEQYF.

The rearrangement joins TRBV7-9 to TRBJ2-5; perhaps TRBD1 as D (5 bases). The length of the CDR3 is 16 residues. V lost 4 bases, J lost 2 bases, and 17 bases lay in between. In germline, CDR1 is SEHNR, CDR2 FQNEAQ (reference sequence). CDR3 sequence reads: CASSYGAQKYQETQYF. In DNA, the CDR3 is TGTGCCAGCAGCTATGGGGCCCAGAAATATCAAGAGACCCAGTACTTC.

This clonotype appeared many times. J is TRBJ2-5 and V is TRBV5-1; D gene unclear. Germline CDR1 SGHRS, CDR2 YFSETQ. The CDR3 has 12 amino acids. With 0 bases removed from V and 5 bases from J, the gap between germline ends came to 5 bases. Here the CDR3 reads CASSLEGETQYF. CDR3 in DNA: TGCGCCAGCAGCTTGGAGGGCGAGACCCAGTACTTC.

This clonotype was found many times. The V call is TRBV20-1, the J call TRBJ2-7; 9 bases line up with TRBD2. The trim removed 3 bases at V and 0 bases at J, leaving 3 bases unmatched. The CDR3 is made up of 14 amino acids. Per germline, CDR1 DFQATT and CDR2 SNEGSKA (reference sequence). This chain's CDR3 is CSARSGGSSYEQYF. CDR3 DNA: TGCAGTGCTAGGAGCGGGGGGAGCTCCTACGAGCAGTACTTC.

CDR3 sequence reads: CASSQVRKSTNEKLFF. CDR3 nucleotides: TGTGCCAGCAGTCAGGTCCGAAAGTCGACTAATGAAAAACTGTTTTTT. This chain uses TRBV6-1 with TRBJ1-4; D is unresolved. Germline CDR1 reads MNHNS; CDR2 reads SASEGT. CDR3 size: 16 residues. Between the trimmed V and J ends, which lost 5 bases and 2 bases, there was a span of 15 bases.

V and J are TRBV16 and TRBJ1-2, with D perhaps matching TRBD1 (6 bases). There are 15 residues in the CDR3. V was shortened by 3 bases and J by 2 bases, with 13 bases between the two germline ends. CDR1 KGHSY and CDR2 FQNENV come from the germline V gene. CDR3 DNA sequence: TGTGCCAGCAGCCAGTACTCCGGACAGAACTATGGCTACACCTTC. Its translation is CASSQYSGQNYGYTF.

This clonotype came up a few times. The chain carries TRBV28 and TRBJ2-3; no reliable D call. CDR3 length: 14 amino acids. The ends were cut back, 1 base at V and 3 bases at J, with 8 bases in the middle. Germline V CDR1 and CDR2: MDHEN, SYDVKM. This chain's CDR3 is CASSLSSITDTQYF. The CDR3 nucleotides read TGTGCCAGCAGTTTATCCTCGATTACAGATACGCAGTATTTT.

In this sample, this clonotype turned up a few times. The rearrangement uses TRBV28 and TRBJ2-4; D is undetermined. Trimming removed 5 bases at V and 2 bases at J, with 16 bases between. This CDR3 contains 16 residues. Germline assignment: CDR1 MDHEN and CDR2 SYDVKM. DNA for the CDR3: TGTGCCAGCAGTCTCCCCGAGCGACGAACCAAAAACATTCAGTACTTC. Amino acid sequence: CASSLPERRTKNIQYF.

This clonotype was counted at least ten times. The CDR3 DNA follows: TGCGCCAGCAGCTTGGTGTCGCCTAGCGGGAGGATACGGGCAGATACGCAGTATTTT. Its protein product is CASSLVSPSGRIRADTQYF. The chain uses TRBV5-1 and TRBJ2-3, with 11 nucleotides matching TRBD2. Germline CDR1 and CDR2: SGHRS and YFSETQ. CDR3 length: 19 residues. V trimming: 0 bases; J trimming: 4 bases; junction bases outside the gene matches: 13. The full variable domain, with the rest looked up from reference TRBV5-1 and TRBJ2-3, is KAGVTQTPRYLIKTRGQQVTLSCSPISGHRSVSWYQQTPGQGLQFLFEYFSETQRNKGNFPGRFSGRQFSNSRSEMNVSTLELGDSALYLCASSLVSPSGRIRADTQYFGPGTRLTVL.

This clonotype was detected ten times or more. The rearrangement joins TRBV6-6 to TRBJ2-6; no definite D call. Germline lookup yields CDR1 MNHNY and CDR2 SVGAGI (reference sequence). Trimming cost V 6 bases and J 2 bases, with 17 bases left between them. CDR3 length equals 17 residues. CDR3 amino acids: CASRGLGLLAGANVLTF. DNA of the CDR3: TGTGCCAGCAGGGGGTTGGGGTTGTTGGCTGGGGCCAACGTCCTGACTTTC.

This sequence joins TRBV28 and TRBJ1-2; 7 nucleotides match TRBD1. Germline V lookup: CDR1 MDHEN, CDR2 SYDVKM. The CDR3 loop spans 17 amino acids. V was clipped by 2 bases and J by 5 bases; unmatched bases: 14. The CDR3 bases are TGTGCCAGCAGTTTAATGGGGGACAGAGGTAGGAAGTATGGCTACACCTTC. It codes for CASSLMGDRGRKYGYTF.

The chain couples TRBV6-6 to TRBJ1-1; D ambiguous. V lost 7 bases and J 1 base, leaving 10 bases between the germline ends. The CDR3 contains 13 residues. The germline V gene has CDR1 MNHNY and CDR2 SVGAGI (reference sequence). CDR3 sequence: CASTNGRNTEAFF. In DNA form, the CDR3 reads TGTGCCAGCACCAACGGGAGGAACACTGAAGCTTTCTTT.

Many counts were recorded for this clonotype. This chain joins TRBV28 and TRBJ2-3, with D perhaps TRBD2 (5 bases). The germline CDR1 and CDR2 sequences are MDHEN and SYDVKM. This CDR3 comprises 12 residues. V was pared by 7 bases and J by 6 bases, with 11 bases between. DNA for the CDR3: TGTGCCAGCAAGAGGGCGGCGGATACGCAGTATTTT. It yields the protein CASKRAADTQYF.

This clonotype has ten or more counts. This sequence joins TRBV30 and TRBJ2-5; TRBD2 agrees at 12 bases. The CDR3 length is 15 residues. V dropped 7 bases and J dropped 5; count of bases not matched to a gene: 11. Looked up from germline, CDR1 is GTSNPN and CDR2 is SVGIG (reference sequence). The CDR3 DNA sequence: TGTGCCTCCCGGACTAGCGGGGCCACGCGGGAGACCCAGTACTTC. Protein sequence: CASRTSGATRETQYF.

This clonotype was counted ten times or more. V usage is TRBV7-2 and J usage is TRBJ1-1, with a possible D match to TRBD1 (6 bases). V lost 5 bases and J lost 1, with 17 bases in between. From germline, CDR1 is SGHTA and CDR2 FQGNSA. The CDR3 has 16 residues. Here the CDR3 reads CASSRTGTPPNTEAFF. The CDR3, as DNA: TGTGCCAGCAGCCGAACAGGGACCCCTCCGAACACTGAAGCTTTCTTT.

This clonotype was recorded many times. The CDR3 DNA reads TGTGCCAGCAGTCCAGGCCATCCACCCTCTGGTACGCAGTATTTT. Translation gives CASSPGHPPSGTQYF. The chain uses TRBV12-3 or TRBV12-4 and TRBJ2-3; D gene ambiguous. The CDR3 loop spans 15 amino acids. V lost 5 bases and J 8 bases, leaving 20 bases between the germline ends.

About this clonotype itself: With a much larger clone just one base away, this may be a read error. The gene calls are TRBV10-3 and TRBJ2-1; D possibly corresponds to TRBD2 (6 bases). The J call may be wrong; the DNA end is better matched by TRBJ2-7. Germline V gene lookup returns CDR1 ENHRY and CDR2 SYGVKD. CDR3 size: 14 residues. CDR3 DNA sequence: TGTGCCATCAGTGCGGGCGGGACCTACAATGAGCAGTACTTC. Amino acids: CAISAGGTYNEQYF.

Only a few counts were recorded for this clonotype. The gene calls are TRBV5-5 and TRBJ2-7, with D perhaps assigned TRBD1 or TRBD2 (5 bases each). Per germline, CDR1 SGHKS and CDR2 YYEKEE (reference sequence). The CDR3 runs to 15 residues. Trimming stripped 4 bases from V and 7 bases from J, with 21 bases between. This chain's CDR3 is CASSETPGRREEQYF. CDR3 nucleotide sequence: TGTGCCAGCAGCGAAACACCGGGACGCAGGGAAGAGCAGTACTTC.

Many counts were recorded for this clonotype. The chain recombines TRBV7-8 with TRBJ2-7; 7 bases align to TRBD1. Germline assignment: CDR1 SGHVS and CDR2 FQNEAQ. The J segment lost 0 bases and the V segment lost 4 bases, leaving 12 bases of the junction unmatched. The CDR3 loop spans 17 amino acids. CDR3 sequence reads: CASSYPDPGQTSYEQYF. The DNA of the CDR3 is TGTGCCAGCAGCTACCCGGACCCGGGACAGACCTCCTACGAGCAGTACTTC. The full variable domain, completed using reference TRBV7-8 and TRBJ2-7, is GAGVSQSPRYKVAKRGQDVALRCDPISGHVSLFWYQQALGQGPEFLTYFQNEAQLDKSGLPSDRFFAERPEGSVSTLKIQRTQQEDSAVYLCASSYPDPGQTSYEQYFGPGTRLTVT.

A word on this clonotype: This may stem from a read error, because a much larger clone lies one nucleotide away. Since no conserved phenylalanine or tryptophan closes the CDR3, a read error is the likely cause. The V gene is TRBV29-1, the J gene TRBJ2-3; 9 bases are shared with TRBD2. The CDR3 contains 14 residues. CDR1 and CDR2 from the germline V gene are SQVTM and ANQGSEA. J lost 2 bases, V lost 6 bases, and 6 bases had no gene match. The DNA for the CDR3 is TGCAGCGTGCCCCTAGCGGGGATCACAGATACGCAGTATGTT. This sequence encodes CSVPLAGITDTQYV.

The chain uses TRBV10-3 and TRBJ2-3; TRBD2 might be the D (5 bases). The V gene's germline CDR1 is ENHRY and CDR2 SYGVKD. This CDR3 comprises 15 residues. The ends were cut back, 4 bases at V and 8 bases at J, with 19 bases in the middle. The CDR3 here is CAISARLGSAGTQYF. The CDR3 coding sequence is TGTGCCATCAGTGCCCGACTGGGGAGCGCAGGTACGCAGTATTTT.